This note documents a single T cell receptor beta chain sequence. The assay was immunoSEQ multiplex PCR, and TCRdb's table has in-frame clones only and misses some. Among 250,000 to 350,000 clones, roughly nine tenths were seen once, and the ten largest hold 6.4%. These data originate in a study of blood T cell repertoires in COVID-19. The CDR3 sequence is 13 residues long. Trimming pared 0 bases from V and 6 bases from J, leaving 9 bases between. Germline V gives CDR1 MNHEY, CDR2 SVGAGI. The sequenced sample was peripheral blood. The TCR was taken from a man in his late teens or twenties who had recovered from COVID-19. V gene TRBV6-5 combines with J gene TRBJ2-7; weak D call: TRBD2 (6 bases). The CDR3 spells CASSYSGGVEQYF. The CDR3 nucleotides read TGTGCCAGCAGTTACTCGGGGGGAGTCGAGCAGTACTTC.